This T cell receptor (beta chain) was sequenced during a study of blood T cell repertoires in COVID-19. Study-level background: COVID-19 samples collected from the United States, Italy and Spain covered acute and convalescent phases. Nucleic acid was either cDNA or gDNA, and it came from T cells, B-cell-depleted T cells, or PBMCs.

Authors' methods: Amplification of reference gene primers provided the estimated nucleated cell counts. Method: immunoSEQ multiplex PCR; TCRdb's copy keeps in-frame clones and lacks some. The V and J calls and clone size were taken over from that table, and D and trimming were inferred from the DNA. Of about 290,000 clones listed, about nine tenths are singletons. The CDR3 is made up of 16 amino acids. V lost 4 bases, J lost 3 bases, and 8 bases stayed unmatched. CDR1 is SGDLS, CDR2 YYNGEE, per germline. The receptor was derived from a woman aged 30 to 39 with active or convalescent COVID-19. Source material: peripheral blood. The chain couples TRBV9 to TRBJ2-3; 10 positions agree with TRBD2. Written as DNA, the CDR3 is TGTGCCAGCAGCCTCCAGCGGGGGGGCCGAACAGATACGCAGTATTTT. This sequence encodes CASSLQRGGRTDTQYF. Complete variable domain (other parts from reference TRBV9 and TRBJ2-3): DSGVTQTPKHLITATGQRVTLRCSPRSGDLSVYWYQQSLDQGLQFLIQYYNGEERAKGNILERFSAQQFPDLHSELNLSSLELGDSALYFCASSLQRGGRTDTQYFGPGTRLTVL.